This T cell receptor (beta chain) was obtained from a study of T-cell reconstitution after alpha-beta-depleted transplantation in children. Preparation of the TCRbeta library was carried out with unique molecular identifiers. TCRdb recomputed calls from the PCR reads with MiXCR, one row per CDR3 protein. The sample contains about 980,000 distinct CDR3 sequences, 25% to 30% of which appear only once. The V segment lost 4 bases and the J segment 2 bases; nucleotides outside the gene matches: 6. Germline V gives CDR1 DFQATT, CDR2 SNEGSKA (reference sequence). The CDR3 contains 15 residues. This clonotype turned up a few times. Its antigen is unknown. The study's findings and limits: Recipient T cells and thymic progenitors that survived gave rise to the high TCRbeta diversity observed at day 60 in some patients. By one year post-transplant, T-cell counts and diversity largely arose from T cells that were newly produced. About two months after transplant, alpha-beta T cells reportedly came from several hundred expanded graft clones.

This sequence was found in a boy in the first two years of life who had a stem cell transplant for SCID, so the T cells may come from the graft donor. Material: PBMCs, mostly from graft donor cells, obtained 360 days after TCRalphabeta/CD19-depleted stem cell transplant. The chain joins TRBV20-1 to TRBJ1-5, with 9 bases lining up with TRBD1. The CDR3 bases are TGCAGTGCTACCAGACAGGGGGGTGGCAATCAGCCCCAGCATTTT. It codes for CSATRQGGGNQPQHF.